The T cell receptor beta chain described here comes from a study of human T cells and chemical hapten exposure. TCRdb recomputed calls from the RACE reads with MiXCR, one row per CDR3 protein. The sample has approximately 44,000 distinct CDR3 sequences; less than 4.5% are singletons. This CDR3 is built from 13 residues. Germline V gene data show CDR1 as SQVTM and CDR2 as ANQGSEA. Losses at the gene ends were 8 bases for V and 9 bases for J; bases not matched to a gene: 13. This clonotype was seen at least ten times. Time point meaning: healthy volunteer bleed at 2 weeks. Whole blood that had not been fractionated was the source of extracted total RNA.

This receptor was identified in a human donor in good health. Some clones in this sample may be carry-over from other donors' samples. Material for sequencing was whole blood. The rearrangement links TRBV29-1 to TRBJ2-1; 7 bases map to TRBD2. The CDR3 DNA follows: TGCAGCCCGGGAGACTGGGAGCGGGGTGAGCAGTTCTTC. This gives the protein CSPGDWERGEQFF.